This T cell receptor (beta chain) was documented in a study of T cell repertoires in cytomegalovirus infection. Looking at the study overall: CMV infection together with matching HLA type was indicated by public TCR beta signatures.

MiXCR, run by TCRdb on the reads, gives a single entry per CDR3 protein. The sample holds approximately 500,000 distinct CDR3 sequences; about 15% are singletons and the top ten take 20% to 30%. Study outcomes and limitations: HLA-C-restricted, CMV-specific TCR beta clonotypes were dominant ex vivo. CMV carriers having the relevant HLA were flagged by cumulative public TCR beta family frequency.

This clonotype was seen at least ten times. The antigen remains undetermined. This sequence originates from a human donor in good health (CMV status not recorded). Some clones in this sample may be carry-over from other donors' samples. Sequenced input: CD8+ T cells from PBMCs.

CDR3 nucleotide sequence: TGTGCCAGCAGCCCCCAAGGGGGGGCCCTATACGAGCAGTACTTC. Amino acid sequence: CASSPQGGALYEQYF. The V gene is TRBV7-9, the J gene TRBJ2-7, with a weak D call TRBD2 (7 bases). The length of the CDR3 is 15 residues. V was cut by 5 bases and J by 4 bases, with 18 bases left in between. Germline V gene sequence: CDR1 SEHNR, CDR2 FQNEAQ (reference sequence).